A single sample is the source of the 4 T cell receptor beta chains below, sequenced in a study of blood T cell repertoires in COVID-19. Sequencing was performed with immunoSEQ multiplex PCR; in TCRdb, only in-frame clones are kept and a portion is missing. The sample has about 100,000 clones; approximately 84% are singletons. Sequencing was performed on peripheral blood. These receptors were taken from a man aged 30-40 years in a cohort sampled during active COVID-19.

The rearrangement joins TRBV2 to TRBJ1-5; perhaps TRBD1 as D (5 bases). Trimming pared 6 bases from V and 6 bases from J, leaving 21 bases between. CDR1 is SNHLY and CDR2 is FYNNEI in the germline V gene. The CDR3 is 16 amino acids. The CDR3 nucleotides read TGTGCCAGCAGGGGGGGTAGGGATTACAAATCTCAGCCCCAGCATTTT. Its translation: CASRGGRDYKSQPQHF.

The CDR3 reads CASSLETRGPEAFF. The CDR3 region has the DNA TGTGCCAGCAGCTTGGAGACCCGAGGGCCTGAAGCTTTCTTT. The rearrangement links TRBV5-8 to TRBJ1-1; D gene uncertain. CDR1 is SGHTS and CDR2 is YDEGEE in the germline V gene. This CDR3 has 14 amino acids. V lost 0 bases, J lost 6 bases, and 12 bases lay in between.

V usage is TRBV9 and J usage is TRBJ2-7, with D perhaps matching TRBD1 (6 bases). Germline CDR1 is SGDLS and CDR2 is YYNGEE. V lost 0 bases, J lost 1 base, and 8 bases lay in between. The CDR3 length is 14 residues. The CDR3 sequence: CASSVGGLSYEQYF. For the CDR3, the DNA is TGTGCCAGCAGCGTAGGGGGGCTTTCCTACGAGCAGTACTTC.

This clone was picked up one time. The CDR3 spells CASSPYGTSGISTDTQYF. CDR3 in DNA: TGTGCCAGCAGCCCCTATGGGACTAGCGGGATCAGCACAGATACGCAGTATTTT. The V call is TRBV9, the J call TRBJ2-3; TRBD2 matches 13 bases. The J segment lost 0 bases and the V segment lost 4 bases, leaving 8 bases of the junction unmatched. CDR1 and CDR2 (germline): SGDLS, YYNGEE. CDR3 size: 18 residues.